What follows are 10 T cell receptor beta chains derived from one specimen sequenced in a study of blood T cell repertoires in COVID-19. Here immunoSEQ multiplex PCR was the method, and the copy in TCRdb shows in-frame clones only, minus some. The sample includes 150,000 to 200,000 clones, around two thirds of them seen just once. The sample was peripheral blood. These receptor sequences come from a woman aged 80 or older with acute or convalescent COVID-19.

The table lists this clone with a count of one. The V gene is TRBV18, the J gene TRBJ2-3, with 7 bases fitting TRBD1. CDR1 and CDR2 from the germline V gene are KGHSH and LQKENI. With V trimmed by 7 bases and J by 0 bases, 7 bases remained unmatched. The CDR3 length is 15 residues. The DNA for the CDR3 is TGTGCCAGCTGCCAGGGACAGATTAGCACAGATACGCAGTATTTT. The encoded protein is CASCQGQISTDTQYF.

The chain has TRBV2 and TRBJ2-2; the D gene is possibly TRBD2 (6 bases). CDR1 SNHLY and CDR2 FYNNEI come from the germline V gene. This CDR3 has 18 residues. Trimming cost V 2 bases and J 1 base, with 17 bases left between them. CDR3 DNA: TGTGCCAGCAGTGAAATGGGCGGGGACTCCATGAACACCGGGGAGCTGTTTTTT. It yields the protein CASSEMGGDSMNTGELFF.

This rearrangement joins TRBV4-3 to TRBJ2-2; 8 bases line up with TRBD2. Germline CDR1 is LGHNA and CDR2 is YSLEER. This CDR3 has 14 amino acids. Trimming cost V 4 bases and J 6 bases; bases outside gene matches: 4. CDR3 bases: TGCGCCAGCAGCCTAAGGACTAGCCCCGGGGAGCTGTTTTTT. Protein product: CASSLRTSPGELFF.

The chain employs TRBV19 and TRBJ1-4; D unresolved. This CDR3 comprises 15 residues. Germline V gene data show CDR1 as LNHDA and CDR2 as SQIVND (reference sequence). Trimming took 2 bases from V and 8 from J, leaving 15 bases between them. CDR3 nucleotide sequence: TGTGCCAGTAGTATATACGCAGGAGGAAACGAAAAACTGTTTTTT. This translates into CASSIYAGGNEKLFF.

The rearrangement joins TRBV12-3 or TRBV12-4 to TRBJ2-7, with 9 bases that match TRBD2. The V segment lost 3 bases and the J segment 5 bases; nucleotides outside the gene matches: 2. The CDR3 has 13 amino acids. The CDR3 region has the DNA TGTGCCAGCAGTTTTCTAGCGGGGAACGAGCAGTACTTC. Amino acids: CASSFLAGNEQYF.

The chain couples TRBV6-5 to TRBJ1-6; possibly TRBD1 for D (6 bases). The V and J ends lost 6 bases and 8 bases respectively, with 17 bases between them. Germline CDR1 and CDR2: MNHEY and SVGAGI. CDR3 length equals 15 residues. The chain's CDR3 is CASSRNVKGDSPLHF. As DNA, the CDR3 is TGTGCCAGCAGCCGCAATGTTAAGGGGGATTCACCCCTCCACTTT.

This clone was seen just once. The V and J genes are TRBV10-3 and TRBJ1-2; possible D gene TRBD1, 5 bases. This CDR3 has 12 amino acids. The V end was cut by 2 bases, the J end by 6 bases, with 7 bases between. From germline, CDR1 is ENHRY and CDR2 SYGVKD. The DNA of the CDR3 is TGTGCCATCAGTGAGCTAGGGGATGGCTACACCTTC. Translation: CAISELGDGYTF.

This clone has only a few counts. CDR3 protein: CASSYSINRVDGYTF. CDR3 in DNA: TGTGCCAGCAGTTACTCGATAAACAGGGTTGATGGCTACACCTTC. J is TRBJ1-2 and V is TRBV6-5; perhaps TRBD1 as D (6 bases). V lost 0 bases to trimming and J lost 6 bases, with 14 bases between them. This CDR3 contains 15 residues. CDR1 and CDR2 from the germline V gene are MNHEY and SVGAGI.

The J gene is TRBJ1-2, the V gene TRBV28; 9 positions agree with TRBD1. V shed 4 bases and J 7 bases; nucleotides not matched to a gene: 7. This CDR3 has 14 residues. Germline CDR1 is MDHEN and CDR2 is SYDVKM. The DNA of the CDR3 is TGTGCCAGCAGTTCGTACAGGGGGCAAGTTGGCTACACCTTC. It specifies CASSSYRGQVGYTF.

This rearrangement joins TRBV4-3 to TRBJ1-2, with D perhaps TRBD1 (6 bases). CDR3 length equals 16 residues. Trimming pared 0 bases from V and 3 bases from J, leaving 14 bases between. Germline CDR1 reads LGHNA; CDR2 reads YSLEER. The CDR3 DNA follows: TGCGCCAGCAGCCAAGAGGCAGGGGAAGGTTACTATGGCTACACCTTC. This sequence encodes CASSQEAGEGYYGYTF.